The rows below give T cell receptor beta chains drawn from one sample of a study of cytomegalovirus exposure and HLA in healthy donors. Method: immunoSEQ multiplex PCR; TCRdb's copy keeps in-frame clones and lacks some. The repertoire consists of roughly 150,000 clones, with 75% to 90% occurring once and the leading ten covering around 1.6%. Sequencing used PBMCs. The source of these receptors is a woman under 30 in good health and CMV-seronegative. CDR3s include the opening cysteine and the closing phenylalanine or tryptophan. The D gene is left open where the match is weak. Rows may omit the clone size; those that give it use once, few, many or a size class.

clone size: .
V gene: TRBV10-1
D gene: .
J gene: TRBJ2-6
CDR3 DNA: TGCGCCAGCAGTGAGCCCCAGTCTGGGGCCAACGTCCTGACTTTC
CDR3 protein: CASSEPQSGANVLTF

clone size: .
V gene: TRBV7-9
D gene: TRBD1
J gene: TRBJ1-2
CDR3 DNA: TGTGCCAGCAGCTTCTCGGACAGGGGCTATGGCTACACCTTC
CDR3 protein: CASSFSDRGYGYTF

clone size: .
V gene: TRBV7-9
D gene: .
J gene: TRBJ1-1
CDR3 DNA: TGTTCCAGCAGCTCATCAAAACCAGGGGAAGCTTTCTTT
CDR3 protein: CSSSSSKPGEAFF

clone size: .
V gene: TRBV6-6
D gene: .
J gene: TRBJ1-2
CDR3 DNA: TGTGCCAGCAGTTACGTTTCGGGTTTTAGTGGCTACACCTTC
CDR3 protein: CASSYVSGFSGYTF

clone size: few
V gene: TRBV5-5
D gene: .
J gene: TRBJ1-4
CDR3 DNA: TGTGCCAGCAGCCCGTACAACCAAACTAATGAAAAACTGTTTTTT
CDR3 protein: CASSPYNQTNEKLFF

clone size: .
V gene: TRBV27
D gene: TRBD1
J gene: TRBJ1-2
CDR3 DNA: TGTGCCAGCAGTCAAGGGACAGCCTCTGGCTACACCTTC
CDR3 protein: CASSQGTASGYTF

clone size: .
V gene: TRBV25-1
D gene: .
J gene: TRBJ2-1
CDR3 DNA: TGTGCCAGCAGGTATGATGAGCAGTTCTTC
CDR3 protein: CASRYDEQFF

clone size: .
V gene: TRBV15
D gene: .
J gene: TRBJ2-7
CDR3 DNA: TGTGCCACCAGCAGAGGTCAAACCTACGAGCAGTACTTC
CDR3 protein: CATSRGQTYEQYF

clone size: .
V gene: TRBV5-1
D gene: TRBD1
J gene: TRBJ2-7
CDR3 DNA: TGCGCCAGCAGCTTGGACGTCGGGACAGCGACCGAGCAGTACTTC
CDR3 protein: CASSLDVGTATEQYF

clone size: .
V gene: TRBV7-9
D gene: TRBD1
J gene: TRBJ2-2
CDR3 DNA: TGTGCCAGCATCCTCGCGGACAGGGCGAACACCGGGGAGCTGTTTTTT
CDR3 protein: CASILADRANTGELFF

clone size: .
V gene: TRBV10-3
D gene: .
J gene: TRBJ1-1
CDR3 DNA: TGTGCCATCAGTCCTCAGGGATTTGAAGCTTTCTTT
CDR3 protein: CAISPQGFEAFF

clone size: .
V gene: TRBV5-1
D gene: .
J gene: TRBJ1-6
CDR3 DNA: TGCGCCAGCACCCTCGAGGGTAGACATAATTCACCCCTCCACTTT
CDR3 protein: CASTLEGRHNSPLHF

clone size: .
V gene: TRBV10-2
D gene: .
J gene: TRBJ1-5
CDR3 DNA: TGCGCCAGCAGTCAACAGGGACATAGCAATCAGCCCCAGCATTTT
CDR3 protein: CASSQQGHSNQPQHF